Listed below are T cell receptor beta chains from one sample, sequenced in a study of T cell responses to AZD1222 COVID-19 vaccine. Sequenced by immunoSEQ multiplex PCR; TCRdb stores in-frame clones only, minus some. Of under 150,000 clones in the sample, roughly 92% were seen once. The sequenced sample was peripheral blood, obtained 28 days after the second AZD1222 dose. The receptors were gathered from an adult who received the AZD1222 COVID-19 vaccine. The CDR3 runs from the conserved cysteine through the conserved F or W. Each record gives: J gene, clone size, D gene, V gene, CDR3 protein, CDR3 DNA. The D gene is left open where the match is weak. Expanded clones are given a class, and other clones once, few, many or no size at all.

>TRBJ2-1|-|TRBD2|TRBV7-3
CASSLTVLAGDSYNEQFF
TGTGCCAGCAGCTTAACGGTGCTAGCGGGGGACTCCTACAATGAGCAGTTCTTC
>TRBJ2-4|-|-|TRBV9
CASSAGGTGLNIQYF
TGTGCCAGCAGCGCAGGGGGGACTGGGCTAAACATTCAGTACTTC
>TRBJ1-6|-|-|TRBV5-1
CASSRSNSPLHF
TGCGCCAGCAGCAGGAGTAATTCACCCCTCCACTTT
>TRBJ2-3|-|TRBD2|TRBV7-3
CASSLGLSRTDTQYF
TGTGCCAGCAGCTTGGGACTATCCCGCACAGATACGCAGTATTTT
>TRBJ2-7|-|TRBD2|TRBV7-2
CASSFGGSSYEQYF
TGTGCCAGCAGCTTCGGCGGGAGTAGCTACGAGCAGTACTTC
>TRBJ2-1|-|TRBD2|TRBV18
CASSRREGSDNEQFF
TGTGCCAGCTCACGCCGGGAGGGGAGTGACAATGAGCAGTTCTTC
>TRBJ1-2|-|-|TRBV6-5
CASSYSRLGSASGYTF
TGTGCCAGCAGTTACTCGAGGTTGGGGAGCGCTTCGGGCTACACCTTC
>TRBJ1-1|-|-|TRBV2
CASSGSPGTEAFF
TGTGCCAGCAGCGGCAGCCCGGGGACTGAAGCTTTCTTT
>TRBJ2-1|-|-|TRBV7-3
CASSLKGGKLFF
TGTGCCAGCAGCTTAAAGGGCGGCAAGCTGTTCTTC
>TRBJ1-5|-|-|TRBV4-1
CASSQVGKGQPQHF
TGCGCCAGCAGCCAAGTGGGGAAGGGCCAGCCCCAGCATTTT
>TRBJ1-2|-|-|TRBV20-1
CSAGNPDGYTF
TGCAGTGCTGGCAATCCTGACGGCTACACCTTC
>TRBJ2-7|-|-|TRBV28
CASTSSPGDVKTYEQYF
TGTGCCAGCACATCCTCACCAGGGGATGTTAAGACCTACGAGCAGTACTTC
>TRBJ1-5|-|-|TRBV27
CASSPLGGGPQHF
TGTGCCAGCAGTCCACTAGGGGGGGGGCCCCAGCATTTT
>TRBJ2-7|-|-|TRBV9
CASSPLSGPTYEQYF
TGTGCCAGCAGCCCCTTATCCGGGCCTACCTACGAGCAGTACTTC
>TRBJ2-5|few|-|TRBV3-1/TRBV3-2
CASSPQLALQETQYF
TGTGCCAGCAGCCCCCAGCTAGCGCTACAAGAGACCCAGTACTTC
>TRBJ1-1|-|-|TRBV29-1
CSVDRSEAFF
TGCAGCGTTGATCGCAGTGAAGCTTTCTTT
>TRBJ2-7|medium-sized|TRBD2|TRBV4-2
CASSQIIGTSGYEQYF
TGTGCCAGCAGCCAAATAATCGGGACTAGCGGCTACGAGCAGTACTTC
>TRBJ2-7|-|-|TRBV5-1
CASSYGLEQYF
TGCGCCAGCAGCTACGGACTCGAGCAGTACTTC
>TRBJ2-7|-|TRBD2|TRBV2
CASTAGLDPYEQYF
TGTGCCAGCACCGCCGGACTAGACCCCTACGAGCAGTACTTC